Listed below are T cell receptor beta chains from one sample, sequenced in a study of T cell changes during pregnancy in multiple sclerosis. The data were produced by immunoSEQ multiplex PCR, yet TCRdb's version contains in-frame clones alone and is incomplete. The sample lists about 31,000 clones; approximately 94% were seen once. The sequencing used CD4+ T cells from peripheral blood mononuclear cells, collected in the second trimester of pregnancy. The source of these receptors is a female donor with multiple sclerosis, enrolled in a pregnancy study. The conserved cysteine and the conserved F or W are not part of the CDR3 here. Fields, in order: V gene, clone size, J gene, CDR3 protein. For some rows the clone size is stated as once, few or many, or as a class when expanded; others skip it.

V: TRBV30
size: NA
J: TRBJ2-3
CDR3: AWSGGVSDTDTQY

V: TRBV2
size: NA
J: TRBJ1-2
CDR3: ASSERGGALNYGYT

V: TRBV7-6
size: NA
J: TRBJ2-7
CDR3: ASSESGSSGAYEQY

V: TRBV7-9
size: once
J: TRBJ2-7
CDR3: ASSLVLREQY

V: TRBV2
size: NA
J: TRBJ1-1
CDR3: ASSLRGGKMNTEAF

V: TRBV19
size: NA
J: TRBJ1-1
CDR3: ASSISPGGRASAAF

V: TRBV7-8
size: NA
J: TRBJ1-5
CDR3: ASSLQYGTDLPQH

V: TRBV5-1
size: NA
J: TRBJ2-2
CDR3: ASSLQGTGELF

V: TRBV19
size: NA
J: TRBJ1-5
CDR3: ASSKNREQPQH

V: TRBV28
size: NA
J: TRBJ2-1
CDR3: ALKGTGGVNEQF

V: TRBV5-1
size: NA
J: TRBJ2-2
CDR3: ASARGALNTGELF

V: TRBV19
size: NA
J: TRBJ2-3
CDR3: ASSIDPSGVDTQY

V: TRBV28
size: few
J: TRBJ2-3
CDR3: ASSRQPPSADTQY

V: TRBV6-1
size: NA
J: TRBJ1-2
CDR3: ASSEGFTGGDYGYT

V: TRBV7-2
size: NA
J: TRBJ1-3
CDR3: ASSKLLRSGNTIY